This TCR beta chain was identified during a study of CD8+CD57+ T cells in acquired aplastic anemia. The CDR3 totals 14 residues. The germline V gene encodes CDR1 LNHDA and CDR2 SQIVND (reference sequence). V was pared by 5 bases and J by 3 bases, with 13 bases between. The template used for profiling TCR beta VDJ and CDR3 was genomic DNA. TCRdb reprocessed the reads with MiXCR, giving one entry per CDR3 protein. The sample has 200,000 or so distinct CDR3 sequences; 64% are singletons. The sequencing input was sorted CD4+, CD8+, or CD8+CD57+ T cells (not recorded which) from PBMCs. This clonotype was obtained from a human donor with severe aplastic anemia or a healthy control (not recorded which). The chain recombines TRBV19 with TRBJ2-5; perhaps TRBD2 as D (6 bases). This CDR3 is CASSQIGGKETQYF. CDR3 sequence (DNA): TGTGCCAGTAGTCAAATCGGCGGGAAAGAGACCCAGTACTTC.